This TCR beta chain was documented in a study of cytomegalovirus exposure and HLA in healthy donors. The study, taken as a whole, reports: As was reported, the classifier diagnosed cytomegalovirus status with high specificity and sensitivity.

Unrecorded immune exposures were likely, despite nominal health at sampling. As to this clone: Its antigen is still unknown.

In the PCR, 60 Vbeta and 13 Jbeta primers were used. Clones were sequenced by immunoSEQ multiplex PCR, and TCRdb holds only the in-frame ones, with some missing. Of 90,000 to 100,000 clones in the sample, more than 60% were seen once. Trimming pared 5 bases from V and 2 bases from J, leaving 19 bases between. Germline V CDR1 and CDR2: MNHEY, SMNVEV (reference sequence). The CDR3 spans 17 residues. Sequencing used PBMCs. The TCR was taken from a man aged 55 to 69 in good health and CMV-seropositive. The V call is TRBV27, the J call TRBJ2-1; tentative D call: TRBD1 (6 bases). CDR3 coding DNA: TGTGCCAGCAGTATCACAGGGATTCTGGTGACCTACAATGAGCAGTTCTTC. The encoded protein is CASSITGILVTYNEQFF.